This entry is about one TCR beta chain. Its matching antigen is unknown. The data were produced by immunoSEQ multiplex PCR, yet TCRdb's version contains in-frame clones alone and is incomplete. The sample lists about 250,000 clones, roughly 87% seen once, with 12% in the top ten. The data were taken from a study of cytomegalovirus exposure and HLA in healthy donors. Background on the study: A subsequent analysis reported that the 120 or so validation repertoires were produced on the same platform that had also been used for the 550 to 750 first-cohort repertoires.

Findings of the study overall: Reported results showed that the classifier diagnosed cytomegalovirus status with high specificity and sensitivity. A list of roughly 160 TCR beta chains associated with cytomegalovirus was given.

The TCR sequence derives from a man aged 18 to 30 in good health and CMV-seropositive. The sequenced material came from PBMCs.

The CDR3: CASSANPGLTGELFF. The CDR3 DNA follows: TGTGCCAGTAGTGCGAATCCAGGGCTCACCGGGGAGCTGTTTTTT. The V and J genes are TRBV19 and TRBJ2-2, with D maybe TRBD1 (5 bases). The length of the CDR3 is 15 residues. Germline V gene lookup returns CDR1 LNHDA and CDR2 SQIVND (reference sequence). Trimming cost V 5 bases and J 4 bases, with 14 bases left between them.